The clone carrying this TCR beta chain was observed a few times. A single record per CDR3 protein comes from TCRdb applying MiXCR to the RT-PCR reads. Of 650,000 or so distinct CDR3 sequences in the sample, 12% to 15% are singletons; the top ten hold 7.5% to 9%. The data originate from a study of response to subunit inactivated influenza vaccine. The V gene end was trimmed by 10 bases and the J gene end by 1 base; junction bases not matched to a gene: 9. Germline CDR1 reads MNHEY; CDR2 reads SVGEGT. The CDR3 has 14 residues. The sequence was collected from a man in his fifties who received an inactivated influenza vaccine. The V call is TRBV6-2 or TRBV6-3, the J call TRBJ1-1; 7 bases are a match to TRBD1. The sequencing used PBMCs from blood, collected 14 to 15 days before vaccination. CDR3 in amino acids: CATTYRGANTEAFF. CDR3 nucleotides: TGTGCCACCACTTACAGGGGAGCGAACACTGAAGCTTTCTTT.